These 27 T cell receptor beta chains were all obtained from the same sample, sequenced in a study of shared clonotypes between healthy human individuals (dated by TCRdb to about 2020). CD8 naive samples were obtained by positive selection for CCR7 among CD45RO-negative cells, yielding a CD45RA+CCR7+ population from which TemRA cells were excluded. The protocol used for the library was the immunoSEQ multiplex PCR assay. TCRdb stores this immuneACCESS table with in-frame sequences only. Part of the clones is absent; in the studies checked, under half of the shortfall reflects unresolved V genes, and no reason is known for the rest. This sample comprises about 2.1 million clones, roughly 95% of them detected only once. About 1.7% of the sample comes from the top ten. Material: naive CD8+ T cells from PBMCs. The cell subset or site label of this sample denotes: CD45RA+CCR7+. The receptors shown here come from a man younger than 30 in good health. Some clones in this sample may be carry-over from other donors' samples.

This clone was detected once. This chain uses TRBV19 with TRBJ2-7; 8 bases are a match to TRBD1. The CDR3 has 14 residues. After removal of 2 bases from V and 7 bases from J, the junction contained 7 bases not matched to a gene. Germline V gene sequence: CDR1 LNHDA, CDR2 SQIVND (reference sequence). CDR3 region: CASSIPTGAGEQYF. The CDR3 DNA follows: TGTGCCAGTAGTATACCGACAGGGGCCGGTGAGCAGTACTTC. The full variable domain, its missing parts supplied by reference TRBV19 and TRBJ2-7, is DGGITQSPKYLFRKEGQNVTLSCEQNLNHDAMYWYRQDPGQGLRLIYYSQIVNDFQKGDIAEGYSVSREKKESFPLTVTSAQKNPTAFYLCASSIPTGAGEQYFGPGTRLTVT.

The chain has TRBV6-1 and TRBJ2-7; the D gene is possibly TRBD1 (5 bases). Trimming shortened V by 1 base and J by 0 bases, and 10 bases separated the two germline ends. CDR3 length: 15 residues. Germline assignment: CDR1 MNHNS and CDR2 SASEGT. This CDR3 is CASSEGQGRSYEQYF. CDR3 coding DNA: TGTGCCAGCAGTGAAGGGCAGGGCCGCTCCTACGAGCAGTACTTC.

Details on this clone: This sample includes further DNA sequences coding for the same CDR3. The V call is TRBV28, the J call TRBJ2-2; D is ambiguous. CDR3 size: 12 residues. The ends were cut back, 5 bases at V and 6 bases at J, with 7 bases in the middle. Germline-derived CDR1 and CDR2 are MDHEN and SYDVKM. CDR3 sequence: CASSRGAGELFF. The CDR3 DNA is TGTGCCAGCAGTCGAGGTGCCGGGGAGCTGTTTTTT.

Concerning this clone itself: Other nucleotide sequences in the sample specify the same CDR3. This sequence joins TRBV5-6 and TRBJ2-7, with TRBD1 as a possible D gene (6 bases). CDR3 size: 14 residues. Trimming removed 4 bases from V and 0 bases from J, with 11 bases in between. Germline V gives CDR1 SGHDT, CDR2 YYEEEE. Written as DNA, the CDR3 is TGTGCCAGCAGCCCCGACAGGAGCTCCTACGAGCAGTACTTC. This gives the protein CASSPDRSSYEQYF.

The chain combines TRBV30 with TRBJ2-7; D remains ambiguous. V was pared by 0 bases and J by 2 bases, with 11 bases between. Germline CDR1 and CDR2: GTSNPN and SVGIG (reference sequence). CDR3 length: 14 amino acids. This CDR3 is CAWSVSLGPYEQYF. CDR3 coding DNA: TGTGCCTGGAGTGTGTCCCTAGGCCCCTACGAGCAGTACTTC.

The chain uses TRBV27 and TRBJ2-1, with TRBD2 identical over 8 bases. CDR1 is MNHEY and CDR2 is SMNVEV in the germline V gene (reference sequence). V dropped 4 bases and J dropped 5; count of bases not matched to a gene: 7. This CDR3 contains 15 residues. CDR3 region: CASSWTGGFNNEQFF. The CDR3 region has the DNA TGTGCCAGCAGTTGGACGGGAGGGTTTAACAATGAGCAGTTCTTC.

The genes are TRBV11-2 and TRBJ2-7, with unresolved D. Germline CDR1 and CDR2: SGHAT and FQNNGV. V lost 5 bases and J 3 bases, leaving 17 bases between the germline ends. The CDR3 totals 15 residues. The CDR3 sequence: CASSPPSQPIYEQYF. The CDR3 nucleotides read TGTGCCAGCAGCCCCCCATCACAGCCCATCTACGAGCAGTACTTC.

In regard to this clone: Other DNA variants within this sample encode the same CDR3. The rearrangement links TRBV27 to TRBJ2-7; the D is unclear. Trimming pared 3 bases from V and 2 bases from J, leaving 8 bases between. The CDR3 spans 13 residues. Per the germline V gene, CDR1 is MNHEY and CDR2 is SMNVEV (reference sequence). This CDR3 reads CASSLSPAYEQYF. The CDR3 DNA follows: TGTGCCAGCAGTTTGTCCCCCGCCTACGAGCAGTACTTC.

The V gene is TRBV7-9, the J gene TRBJ2-5; 11 bases are a match to TRBD2. The CDR3 contains 16 residues. The ends lost 5 bases at V and 2 bases at J; junction bases unmatched: 7. Germline CDR1 reads SEHNR; CDR2 reads FQNEAQ (reference sequence). The CDR3 DNA sequence: TGTGCCAGCAGCCCCAGACTAGCGGGAAAACAAGAGACCCAGTACTTC. Translation: CASSPRLAGKQETQYF. Filled out from reference TRBV7-9 and TRBJ2-5, the complete variable domain reads DTGVSQNPRHKITKRGQNVTFRCDPISEHNRLYWYRQTLGQGPEFLTYFQNEAQLEKSRLLSDRFSAERPKGSFSTLEIQRTEQGDSAMYLCASSPRLAGKQETQYFGPGTRLLVL.

This clone occurred a few times. This chain joins TRBV15 and TRBJ2-1; D ambiguous. With 5 bases removed from V and 9 bases from J, the gap between germline ends came to 8 bases. Germline CDR1 LNHNV, CDR2 YYDKDF (reference sequence). The CDR3 consists of 11 residues. Here the CDR3 DNA reads TGTGCCACCAGCGGCACGGGTGAGCAGTTCTTC. The encoded protein is CATSGTGEQFF.

The V call is TRBV6-5, the J call TRBJ1-2, with D hard to call. CDR3 length: 15 residues. The germline V gene has CDR1 MNHEY and CDR2 SVGAGI. The germline V and J ends were trimmed by 5 bases and 6 bases, with 19 bases remaining between them. CDR3 coding DNA: TGTGCCAGCAGTCCTCGTTTCCGGGGTGGGCATGGCTACACCTTC. It specifies CASSPRFRGGHGYTF.

This chain uses TRBV29-1 with TRBJ2-7, with D tentatively TRBD1 (6 bases). CDR1 is SQVTM, CDR2 ANQGSEA, per germline. The CDR3 runs to 13 residues. The V and J ends lost 4 bases and 2 bases respectively, with 12 bases between them. The CDR3 bases are TGCAGCGTTGTAGCAGGGGCCCCCTACGAGCAGTACTTC. It is translated as CSVVAGAPYEQYF.

The chain has TRBV6-5 and TRBJ2-7; TRBD1 matches 8 bases. The germline CDR1 and CDR2 sequences are MNHEY and SVGAGI. This CDR3 comprises 14 residues. The junction had 10 bases not matched to a gene; V was cut back by 7 bases and J by 5 bases. CDR3 in DNA: TGTGCCAGCACCCCCCGGACAGGGTGGAACGAGCAGTACTTC. It specifies CASTPRTGWNEQYF.

The chain joins TRBV7-9 to TRBJ1-2, with D possibly being TRBD1 (5 bases). Trimming pared 2 bases from V and 8 bases from J, leaving 21 bases between. The germline gives CDR1 SEHNR, CDR2 FQNEAQ (reference sequence). The CDR3 is made up of 16 amino acids. Here the CDR3 DNA reads TGTGCCAGCAGCTTAAACCCAGGGCTGGCGTCGAAAGGCTACACCTTC. Translating it yields CASSLNPGLASKGYTF.

The V call is TRBV7-2, the J call TRBJ2-3; maybe TRBD2 (6 bases). This CDR3 spans 15 amino acids. Germline V gives CDR1 SGHTA, CDR2 FQGNSA. Trimming stripped 5 bases from V and 2 bases from J, with 14 bases between. CDR3 region: CASSRDLSLTDTQYF. Written as DNA, the CDR3 is TGTGCCAGCAGCCGGGACTTATCACTCACAGATACGCAGTATTTT.

The chain couples TRBV11-1 to TRBJ2-7, with 9 bases identical to TRBD1. The J segment lost 4 bases and the V segment lost 3 bases, leaving 4 bases of the junction unmatched. Germline CDR1 and CDR2: SGHAT and FQDESV (reference sequence). The CDR3 loop spans 14 amino acids. The CDR3 loop is CASSFWGQGYEQYF. For the CDR3, the DNA is TGTGCCAGCAGCTTCTGGGGACAGGGTTACGAGCAGTACTTC.

This clone was observed a handful of times. Here the CDR3 DNA reads TGTGCCAGCAGCTCACTGTACCTGAGGGGGCTGGTCACTGAAGCTTTCTTT. The encoded protein is CASSSLYLRGLVTEAFF. This chain connects TRBV11-2 to TRBJ1-1, with 7 nucleotides matching TRBD1. Looked up from germline, CDR1 is SGHAT and CDR2 is FQNNGV. V was clipped by 4 bases and J by 4 bases; unmatched bases: 15. The CDR3 totals 17 residues.

This sequence joins TRBV28 and TRBJ2-1; tentatively, D is TRBD2 (7 bases). V was pared by 2 bases and J by 8 bases, with 19 bases between. This CDR3 contains 16 residues. Per the germline V gene, CDR1 is MDHEN and CDR2 is SYDVKM. The CDR3 reads CASSLARGGEVYEQFF. CDR3 coding DNA: TGTGCCAGCAGTTTAGCCCGAGGGGGGGAGGTTTATGAGCAGTTCTTC.

The J gene is TRBJ2-5, the V gene TRBV25-1; no definite D call. The CDR3 runs 14 residues. Germline CDR1 reads MGHDK; CDR2 reads SYGVNS. V shed 0 bases and J shed 9 bases, with 14 bases lying between them. The CDR3 sequence: CASSEYPVWAAQYF. Here the CDR3 DNA reads TGTGCCAGCAGTGAATATCCGGTCTGGGCGGCCCAGTACTTC.

The V gene is TRBV2, the J gene TRBJ2-5; 8 bases line up with TRBD2. CDR3 length equals 15 residues. V lost 1 base to trimming and J lost 1 base; unmatched junction nucleotides: 2. Germline CDR1 and CDR2: SNHLY and FYNNEI. For the CDR3, the DNA is TGTGCCAGCAGTGAAGGGCGGGGGGTCCAAGAGACCCAGTACTTC. Protein product: CASSEGRGVQETQYF.

This clone appeared a single time. The rearrangement joins TRBV5-1 to TRBJ1-1, with a weak D call TRBD1 (6 bases). The V gene's germline CDR1 is SGHRS and CDR2 YFSETQ. V was pared by 0 bases and J by 3 bases, with 12 bases between. The CDR3 is made up of 15 amino acids. CDR3 residues: CASSLGWGLHTEAFF. In nucleotides, the CDR3 is TGCGCCAGCAGCTTGGGGTGGGGGCTTCACACTGAAGCTTTCTTT.

The genes are TRBV5-6 and TRBJ2-7; D gene unclear. There are 13 residues in the CDR3. Deletions cut 2 bases from V and 0 bases from J, with 6 bases between. The germline CDR1 and CDR2 sequences are SGHDT and YYEEEE. CDR3: CASSFRLSYEQYF. DNA of the CDR3: TGTGCCAGCAGCTTTCGGCTCTCCTACGAGCAGTACTTC.

As DNA, the CDR3 is TGTGCCAGCAGTTTAGAGGCCAGTTACAATGAGCAGTTCTTC. It specifies CASSLEASYNEQFF. The rearrangement links TRBV27 to TRBJ2-1, with no clear D. Germline V gives CDR1 MNHEY, CDR2 SMNVEV (reference sequence). Deletions cut 2 bases from V and 4 bases from J, with 9 bases between. The CDR3 runs to 14 residues.

The chain uses TRBV7-9 and TRBJ2-1; 9 bases agree with TRBD1. The CDR3 totals 15 residues. Germline lookup yields CDR1 SEHNR and CDR2 FQNEAQ (reference sequence). V lost 2 bases, J lost 8 bases, and 7 bases stayed unmatched. The CDR3 sequence: CASSLTGTGWHEQFF. CDR3 nucleotide sequence: TGTGCCAGCAGCTTAACCGGGACAGGGTGGCATGAGCAGTTCTTC.

Points on this clone: Other DNA sequences in this sample translate to the same CDR3. This chain connects TRBV27 to TRBJ1-4, with D possibly TRBD1 on 5 matching bases. The ends were cut back, 3 bases at V and 8 bases at J, with 7 bases in the middle. The CDR3 sequence is 12 residues long. Germline CDR1 is MNHEY and CDR2 is SMNVEV (reference sequence). CDR3 sequence (DNA): TGTGCCAGCAGTTTTGGGGGGGAAAAACTGTTTTTT. Its translation is CASSFGGEKLFF.

This sequence joins TRBV11-2 and TRBJ2-1, with TRBD2 matching over 11 bases. This CDR3 is 16 amino acids long. Germline values: CDR1 SGHAT, CDR2 FQNNGV. Trimming removed 1 base from V and 4 bases from J; junction bases left unmatched: 3. The CDR3 sequence: CASSLGPSGRYNEQFF. In DNA, the CDR3 is TGTGCCAGCAGCTTAGGTCCTAGCGGGAGGTACAATGAGCAGTTCTTC. Filled out from reference TRBV11-2 and TRBJ2-1, the complete variable domain reads EAGVAQSPRYKIIEKRQSVAFWCNPISGHATLYWYQQILGQGPKLLIQFQNNGVVDDSQLPKDRFSAERLKGVDSTLKIQPAKLEDSAVYLCASSLGPSGRYNEQFFGPGTRLTVL.

The V and J genes are TRBV2 and TRBJ2-7, with TRBD1 matching over 8 bases. The CDR3 is made up of 15 amino acids. Germline V gene data show CDR1 as SNHLY and CDR2 as FYNNEI. The V segment lost 6 bases and the J segment 0 bases; nucleotides outside the gene matches: 7. CDR3: CASSGDRSSSYEQYF. In DNA, the CDR3 is TGTGCCAGCAGCGGGGACAGGTCGAGCTCCTACGAGCAGTACTTC. The complete variable domain, with remaining parts taken from reference TRBV2 and TRBJ2-7, reads EPEVTQTPSHQVTQMGQEVILRCVPISNHLYFYWYRQILGQKVEFLVSFYNNEISEKSEIFDDQFSVERPDGSNFTLKIRSTKLEDSAMYFCASSGDRSSSYEQYFGPGTRLTVT.